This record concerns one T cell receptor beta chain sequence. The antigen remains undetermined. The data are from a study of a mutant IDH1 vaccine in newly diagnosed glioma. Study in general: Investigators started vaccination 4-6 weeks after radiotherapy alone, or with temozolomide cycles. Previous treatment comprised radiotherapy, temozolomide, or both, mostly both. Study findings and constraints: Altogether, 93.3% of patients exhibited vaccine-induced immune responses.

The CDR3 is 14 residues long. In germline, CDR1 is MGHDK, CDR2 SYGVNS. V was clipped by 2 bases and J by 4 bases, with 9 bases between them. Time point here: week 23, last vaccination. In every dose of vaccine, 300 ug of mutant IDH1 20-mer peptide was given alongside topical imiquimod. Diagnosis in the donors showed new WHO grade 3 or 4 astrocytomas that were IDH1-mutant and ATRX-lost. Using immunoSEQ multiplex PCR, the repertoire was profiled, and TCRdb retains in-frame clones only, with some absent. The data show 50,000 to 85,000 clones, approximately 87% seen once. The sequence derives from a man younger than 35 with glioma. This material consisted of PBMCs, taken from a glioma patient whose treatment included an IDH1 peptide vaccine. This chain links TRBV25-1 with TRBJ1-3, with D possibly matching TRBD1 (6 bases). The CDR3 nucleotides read TGTGCCAGCAGTGAAGGGGGCACCGGAAACACCATATATTTT. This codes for CASSEGGTGNTIYF.